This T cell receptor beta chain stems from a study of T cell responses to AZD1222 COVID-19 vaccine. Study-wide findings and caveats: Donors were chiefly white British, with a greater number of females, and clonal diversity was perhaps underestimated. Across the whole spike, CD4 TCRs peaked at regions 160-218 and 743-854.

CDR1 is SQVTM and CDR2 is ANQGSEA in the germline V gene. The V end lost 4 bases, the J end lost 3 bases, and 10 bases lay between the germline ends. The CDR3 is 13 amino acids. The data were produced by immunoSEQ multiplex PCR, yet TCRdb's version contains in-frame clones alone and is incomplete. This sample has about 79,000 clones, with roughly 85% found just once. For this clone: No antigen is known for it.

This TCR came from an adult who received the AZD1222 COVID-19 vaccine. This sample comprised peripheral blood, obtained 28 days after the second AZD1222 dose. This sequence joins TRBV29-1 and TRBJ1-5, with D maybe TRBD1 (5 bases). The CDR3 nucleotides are TGCAGCGTTGTGTCGGGGGACAATCAGCCCCAGCATTTT. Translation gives CSVVSGDNQPQHF.